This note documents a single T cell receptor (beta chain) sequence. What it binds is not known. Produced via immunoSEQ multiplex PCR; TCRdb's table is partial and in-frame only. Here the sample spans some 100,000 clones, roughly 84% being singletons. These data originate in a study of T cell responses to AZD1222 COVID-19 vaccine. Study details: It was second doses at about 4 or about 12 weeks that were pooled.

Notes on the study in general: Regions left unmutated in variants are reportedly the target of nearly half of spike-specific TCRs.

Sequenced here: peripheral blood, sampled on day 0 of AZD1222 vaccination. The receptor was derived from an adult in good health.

CDR3 protein: CASSRDGYEAFF. The CDR3 DNA sequence: TGTGCCAGCAGCCGTGACGGGTACGAAGCTTTCTTT. The chain has TRBV7-8 and TRBJ1-1; D not certain. V dropped 5 bases and J dropped 8 bases, with 12 bases sitting between them. The CDR3 sequence is 12 residues long. Germline CDR1 SGHVS, CDR2 FQNEAQ.